This T cell receptor beta chain was identified during a study of cytomegalovirus exposure and HLA in healthy donors. Overall study results and limits: Reports credit the classifier with highly specific, highly sensitive diagnosis of cytomegalovirus status.

From germline, CDR1 is MDHEN and CDR2 SYDVKM. The trim removed 5 bases at V and 6 bases at J, leaving 7 bases unmatched. This CDR3 region has 15 residues. On this clone: Antigen unknown.

The PCR made use of 60 Vbeta and 13 Jbeta primers. Repertoires were generated with immunoSEQ multiplex PCR, while TCRdb's copy carries only in-frame clones and drops some. The table lists about 130,000 clones, approximately 79% of them singletons, with roughly 4.5% in the top ten. The rearrangement joins TRBV28 to TRBJ2-1; 10 bases are a match to TRBD2. What was sequenced was PBMCs. This sequence was found in a man aged 18-30 years in good health and CMV-seropositive. This chain's CDR3 is CASSKLAGWVNEQFF. Written as DNA, the CDR3 is TGTGCCAGCAGTAAACTAGCGGGATGGGTCAATGAGCAGTTCTTC. Full variable domain (missing parts from reference TRBV28 and TRBJ2-1): DVKVTQSSRYLVKRTGEKVFLECVQDMDHENMFWYRQDPGLGLRLIYFSYDVKMKEKGDIPEGYSVSREKKERFSLILESASTNQTSMYLCASSKLAGWVNEQFFGPGTRLTVL.